This T cell receptor beta chain came from a study of early T cells in non-severe SARS-CoV-2 infection. Germline lookup yields CDR1 MNHEY and CDR2 SVGAGI. The CDR3 covers 13 residues. Trimming removed 2 bases from V and 10 bases from J, with 12 bases in between. TCRdb used MiXCR to reprocess the 5' RACE reads, holding one entry per CDR3 protein. The repertoire holds about 81,000 distinct CDR3 sequences, with roughly 6% as singletons. Material for sequencing was whole blood. The chain links TRBV6-5 to TRBJ2-1, with D hard to call. This TCR was recovered from an adult who was a healthcare worker with PCR-confirmed SARS-CoV-2 infection or an uninfected control (not recorded which). The CDR3 here is CASSYAAPREQFF. Here the CDR3 DNA reads TGTGCCAGCAGTTACGCGGCACCTCGAGAGCAGTTCTTC.